A single sample gave rise to the 3 T cell receptor beta chains below, sequenced in a study of shared clonotypes between healthy human individuals. Generated by immunoSEQ multiplex PCR, the TCRdb table keeps only in-frame clones and is missing some. The repertoire holds about 2,500,000 clones, around nine tenths seen once, with 0.14% in the top ten. The sample was naive CD4+ T cells sorted from blood. Noted subset: CD45RA+ positively selected. These receptor sequences come from a man between 18 and 35 years old in good health.

This rearrangement joins TRBV10-3 to TRBJ1-1; D is ambiguous. This CDR3 is 15 amino acids long. CDR1 ENHRY and CDR2 SYGVKD come from the germline V gene. Deletions cut 4 bases from V and 0 bases from J, with 12 bases between. CDR3 nucleotide sequence: TGTGCCATCAGTGTCAGTAATAAGATGAACACTGAAGCTTTCTTT. Translated: CAISVSNKMNTEAFF.

The chain recombines TRBV25-1 with TRBJ1-4; possible D gene TRBD1, 6 bases. The V gene lost 6 bases and the J gene lost 4 bases, with 18 bases spanning the gap. The length of the CDR3 is 16 residues. Germline loops: CDR1 MGHDK, CDR2 SYGVNS. The CDR3 is CASSEGGGQVNEKLFF. The CDR3 DNA is TGTGCCAGCAGCGAGGGGGGAGGGCAAGTTAATGAAAAACTGTTTTTT.

The chain is built from TRBV9 and TRBJ2-3, with 9 bases identical to TRBD1. Per germline, CDR1 SGDLS and CDR2 YYNGEE. The CDR3 length is 13 residues. Germline trimming cut 4 bases from V and 14 bases from J; bases unmatched to any gene: 11. The CDR3 DNA reads TGTGCCAGCAGCCCCAGCGGGACAGGGTCACCGTATTTT. It is translated as CASSPSGTGSPYF. The full variable domain, its missing parts supplied by reference TRBV9 and TRBJ2-3, is DSGVTQTPKHLITATGQRVTLRCSPRSGDLSVYWYQQSLDQGLQFLIQYYNGEERAKGNILERFSAQQFPDLHSELNLSSLELGDSALYFCASSPSGTGSPYFGPGTRLTVL.